These 13 T cell receptor beta chains originate from one sample sequenced in a study of regulatory T cells in long-lasting Graves disease. Time point indicated: newly diagnosed GD, antithyroid drugs for less than 3 months. PBMCs provided the RNA from which the TCR library was made. For TCR beta, libraries came from iRepertoire HTBI primers and Arm-PCR of CDR3 regions. TCRdb fed the multiplex PCR reads into MiXCR, producing one record per CDR3 protein. This sample has roughly 500,000 distinct CDR3 sequences, with 13% found just once. These data are also associated with another study on T cells in Graves' hyperthyroidism and ophthalmopathy.

Sequenced material: peripheral blood mononuclear cells (PBMCs), taken at new diagnosis, from a patient treated with antithyroid drugs. All receptors come from a man aged 30 to 45 with Graves disease.

This rearrangement joins TRBV7-9 to TRBJ2-6; 9 nucleotides match TRBD2. This CDR3 is built from 17 residues. J gave up 2 bases and V 5 bases, and 7 bases lay outside the gene matches. Germline V gene sequence: CDR1 SEHNR, CDR2 FQNEAQ (reference sequence). DNA for the CDR3: TGTGCCAGCAGCCCGTCTAGCGGGAAGGCTGGGGCCAACGTCCTGACTTTC. Amino acid sequence: CASSPSSGKAGANVLTF.

This clonotype was seen a few times. The chain is built from TRBV7-9 and TRBJ2-1; D uncertain. The germline gives CDR1 SEHNR, CDR2 FQNEAQ (reference sequence). The V end was cut by 0 bases, the J end by 7 bases, with 4 bases between. The CDR3 is 12 amino acids. The CDR3 sequence: CASSLAANEQFF. CDR3 nucleotide sequence: TGTGCCAGCAGCTTAGCCGCGAATGAGCAGTTCTTC.

This clonotype was found many times. The chain couples TRBV30 to TRBJ2-3; 14 nucleotides align to TRBD2. This CDR3 has 17 residues. Losses at the gene ends were 0 bases for V and 5 bases for J; bases not matched to a gene: 7. CDR1 and CDR2 from the germline V gene are GTSNPN and SVGIG (reference sequence). The CDR3 DNA reads as TGTGCCTGGAGTGTATTGGGACTAGCGGGAGCCCAAGATACGCAGTATTTT. Amino acid sequence: CAWSVLGLAGAQDTQYF.

The V gene is TRBV18, the J gene TRBJ2-3, with D possibly being TRBD2 (5 bases). Deletions cut 4 bases from V and 2 bases from J, with 10 bases between. The CDR3 has 14 residues. Per the germline V gene, CDR1 is KGHSH and CDR2 is LQKENI. The CDR3 nucleotides read TGTGCCAGCTCACGCGGGCCCCCCACAGATACGCAGTATTTT. Translating gives CASSRGPPTDTQYF.

This clonotype appeared a few times. The V gene is TRBV5-1, the J gene TRBJ2-3; D possibly corresponds to TRBD1 (6 bases). Trimming took off 0 bases at V and 3 bases at J, with 14 bases between the two ends. In germline, CDR1 is SGHRS, CDR2 YFSETQ. The CDR3 runs 16 residues. Here the CDR3 DNA reads TGCGCCAGCAGCTTGGAACCGGGACATAAGACAGATACGCAGTATTTT. It translates to CASSLEPGHKTDTQYF.

In its sample, this clonotype was seen many times. The chain carries TRBV20-1 and TRBJ1-1; TRBD1 agrees at 10 bases. CDR1 and CDR2 from the germline V gene are DFQATT and SNEGSKA (reference sequence). Unmatched junction bases numbered 10, after V lost 6 bases and J lost 3 bases. The CDR3 has 15 residues. For the CDR3, the DNA is TGCAGTGCCCCCGGGACAGGGGCCCAGTACACTGAAGCTTTCTTT. It codes for CSAPGTGAQYTEAFF.

This clonotype was recorded at least ten times. The V call is TRBV27, the J call TRBJ2-1; 13 nucleotides line up with TRBD2. The germline V gene encodes CDR1 MNHEY and CDR2 SMNVEV (reference sequence). J lost 9 bases, V lost 5 bases, and 7 bases had no gene match. CDR3 length: 15 amino acids. The CDR3 DNA reads TGTGCCAGCAGTCCCTGGACTAGCGGGAGTGGTGAGCAGTTCTTC. This sequence encodes CASSPWTSGSGEQFF.

This clonotype was detected many times. V and J are TRBV28 and TRBJ2-1; 8 bases match TRBD2. CDR3 length: 15 amino acids. The junction had 5 bases not matched to a gene; V was cut back by 5 bases and J by 2 bases. Germline CDR1 and CDR2: MDHEN and SYDVKM. This CDR3 is CASSPSGSPYNEQFF. The CDR3 DNA is TGTGCCAGCAGTCCCAGCGGGAGTCCCTACAATGAGCAGTTCTTC.

This clonotype was recorded at least ten times. This chain connects TRBV15 to TRBJ2-3; D is unresolved. This CDR3 spans 16 amino acids. CDR1 and CDR2 (germline): LNHNV, YYDKDF (reference sequence). V dropped 0 bases and J dropped 2 bases, with 12 bases sitting between them. The CDR3 nucleotides read TGTGCCACCAGCAGAGATCTAACGGGCCCCACAGATACGCAGTATTTT. Translating gives CATSRDLTGPTDTQYF. The whole variable domain, remainder taken from reference TRBV15 and TRBJ2-3, is DAMVIQNPRYQVTQFGKPVTLSCSQTLNHNVMYWYQQKSSQAPKLLFHYYDKDFNNEADTPDNFQSRRPNTSFCFLDIRSPGLGDTAMYLCATSRDLTGPTDTQYFGPGTRLTVL.

This clonotype was seen a handful of times. The chain couples TRBV7-9 to TRBJ1-4; a possible D gene is TRBD1 (5 bases). V was clipped by 0 bases and J by 8 bases, with 13 bases between them. Germline CDR1 and CDR2: SEHNR and FQNEAQ (reference sequence). The CDR3 consists of 15 residues. CDR3: CASSLAGREDEKLFF. The CDR3 DNA reads TGTGCCAGCAGCTTAGCGGGCAGGGAGGACGAAAAACTGTTTTTT.

This clonotype was detected ten times or more. The chain carries TRBV30 and TRBJ2-2; D is perhaps TRBD2 (5 bases). Germline CDR1 is GTSNPN and CDR2 is SVGIG (reference sequence). CDR3 length: 14 amino acids. Trimming stripped 1 base from V and 4 bases from J, with 10 bases between. CDR3 in amino acids: CAWSGRRGTGELFF. In DNA, the CDR3 is TGTGCCTGGAGTGGGCGCCGGGGCACCGGGGAGCTGTTTTTT.

This clonotype came up many times. The chain has TRBV12-3 or TRBV12-4 and TRBJ2-4; D is ambiguous. The CDR3 sequence is 15 residues long. V lost 1 base and J 0 bases, leaving 7 bases between the germline ends. CDR3 nucleotides: TGTGCCAGCAGTTTAGAGGCGGAAGCCAAAAACATTCAGTACTTC. This translates into CASSLEAEAKNIQYF.

This chain joins TRBV14 and TRBJ1-1; D not resolved. V lost 8 bases, J lost 1 base, and 11 bases lay in between. Looked up from germline, CDR1 is SGHDN and CDR2 is FVKESK. This CDR3 spans 13 amino acids. The CDR3: CASRGIGNTEAFF. The DNA of the CDR3 is TGTGCCAGCCGGGGTATAGGGAACACTGAAGCTTTCTTT.